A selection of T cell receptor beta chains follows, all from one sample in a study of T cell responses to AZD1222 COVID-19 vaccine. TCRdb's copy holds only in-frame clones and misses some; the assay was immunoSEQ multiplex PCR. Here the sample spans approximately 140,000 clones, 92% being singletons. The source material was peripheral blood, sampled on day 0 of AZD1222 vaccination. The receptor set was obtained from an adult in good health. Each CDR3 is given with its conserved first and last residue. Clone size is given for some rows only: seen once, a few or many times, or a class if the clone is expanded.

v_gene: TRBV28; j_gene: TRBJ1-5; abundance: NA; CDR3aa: CASRDSSGSWPQHF
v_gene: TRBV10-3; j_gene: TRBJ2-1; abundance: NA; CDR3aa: CAISAGYNEQFF
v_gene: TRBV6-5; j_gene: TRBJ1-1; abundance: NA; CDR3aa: CASSPRTVDTEAFF
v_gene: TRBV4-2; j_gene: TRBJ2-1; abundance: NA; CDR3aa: CASSQVRDEQFF
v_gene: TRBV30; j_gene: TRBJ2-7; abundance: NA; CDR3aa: CAWKPGVRVGHEQYF
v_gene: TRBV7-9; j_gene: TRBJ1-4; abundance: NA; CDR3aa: CASSRTFETGPPTNEKLFF
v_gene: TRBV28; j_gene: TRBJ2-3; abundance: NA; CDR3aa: CASSPPPGVEDTQYF
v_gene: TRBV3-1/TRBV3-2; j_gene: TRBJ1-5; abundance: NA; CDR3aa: CASSLSGPQWPQHF
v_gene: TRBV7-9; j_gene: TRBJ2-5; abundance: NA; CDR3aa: CASSLVSGPRETQYF
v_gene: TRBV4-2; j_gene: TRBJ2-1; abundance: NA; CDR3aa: CASSQERSGARHEQFF
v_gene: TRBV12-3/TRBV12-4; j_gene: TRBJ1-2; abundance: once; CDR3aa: CASSPDMNYGYTF
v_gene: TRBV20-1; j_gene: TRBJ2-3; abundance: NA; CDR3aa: CSASGDTSTDTQYF
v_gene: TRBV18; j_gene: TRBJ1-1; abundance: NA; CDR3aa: CASSQLRTGGVDTEAFF
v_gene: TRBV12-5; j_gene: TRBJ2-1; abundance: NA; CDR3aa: CASGFWTGGGNEQFF
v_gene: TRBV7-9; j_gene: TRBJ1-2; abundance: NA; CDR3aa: CASRLDDYGYTF
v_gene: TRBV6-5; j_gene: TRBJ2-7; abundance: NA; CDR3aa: CASSSRRGQGANEQYF
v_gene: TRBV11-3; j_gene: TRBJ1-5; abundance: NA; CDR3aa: CASSFKEGEGNQPQHF
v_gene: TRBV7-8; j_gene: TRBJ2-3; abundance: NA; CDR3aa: CASSPTSGWTDTQYF
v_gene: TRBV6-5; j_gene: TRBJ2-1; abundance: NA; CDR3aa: CASSPGRGTYNEQFF
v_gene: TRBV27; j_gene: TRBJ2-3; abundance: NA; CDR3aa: CASNYPTDTQYF
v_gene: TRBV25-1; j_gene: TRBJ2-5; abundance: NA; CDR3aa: CASSEWETQYF
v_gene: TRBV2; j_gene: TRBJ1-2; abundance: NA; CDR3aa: CASGDSTLYSGYTF
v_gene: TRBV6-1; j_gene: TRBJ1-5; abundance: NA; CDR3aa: CASSEQPFQPQHF
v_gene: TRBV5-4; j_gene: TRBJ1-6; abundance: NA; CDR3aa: CASRSGTGRNSPLHF
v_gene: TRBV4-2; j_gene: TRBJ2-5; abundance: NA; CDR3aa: CASSQDGRKQETQYF
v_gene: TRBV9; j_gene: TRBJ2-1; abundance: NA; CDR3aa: CASSVEVAGEQFF
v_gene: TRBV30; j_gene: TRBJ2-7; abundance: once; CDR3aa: CAWSEGRPYEQYF
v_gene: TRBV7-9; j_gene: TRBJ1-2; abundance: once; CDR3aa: CATEGAAGYTF
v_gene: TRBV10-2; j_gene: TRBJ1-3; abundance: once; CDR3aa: CASSEIGVGSGNTIYF
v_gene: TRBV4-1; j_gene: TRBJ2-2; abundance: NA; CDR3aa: CASSQVVEPNTGELFF
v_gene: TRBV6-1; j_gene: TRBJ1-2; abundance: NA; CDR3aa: CASSESGLSRRGYTF